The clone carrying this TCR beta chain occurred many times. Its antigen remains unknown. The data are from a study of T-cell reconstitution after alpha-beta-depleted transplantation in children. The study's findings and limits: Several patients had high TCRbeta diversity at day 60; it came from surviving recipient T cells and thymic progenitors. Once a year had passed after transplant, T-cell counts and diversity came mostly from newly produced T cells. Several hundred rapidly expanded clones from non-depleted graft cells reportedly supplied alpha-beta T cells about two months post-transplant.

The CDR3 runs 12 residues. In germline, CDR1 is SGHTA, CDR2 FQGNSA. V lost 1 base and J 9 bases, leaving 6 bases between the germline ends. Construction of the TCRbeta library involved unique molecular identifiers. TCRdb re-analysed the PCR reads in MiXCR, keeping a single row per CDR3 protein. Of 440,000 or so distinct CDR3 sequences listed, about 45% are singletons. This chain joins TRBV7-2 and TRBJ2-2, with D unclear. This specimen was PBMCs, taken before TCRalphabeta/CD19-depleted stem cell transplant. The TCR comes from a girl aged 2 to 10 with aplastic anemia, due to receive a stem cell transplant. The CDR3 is CASSLVTRELFF. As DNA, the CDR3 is TGTGCCAGCAGCTTAGTTACTAGGGAGCTGTTTTTT.